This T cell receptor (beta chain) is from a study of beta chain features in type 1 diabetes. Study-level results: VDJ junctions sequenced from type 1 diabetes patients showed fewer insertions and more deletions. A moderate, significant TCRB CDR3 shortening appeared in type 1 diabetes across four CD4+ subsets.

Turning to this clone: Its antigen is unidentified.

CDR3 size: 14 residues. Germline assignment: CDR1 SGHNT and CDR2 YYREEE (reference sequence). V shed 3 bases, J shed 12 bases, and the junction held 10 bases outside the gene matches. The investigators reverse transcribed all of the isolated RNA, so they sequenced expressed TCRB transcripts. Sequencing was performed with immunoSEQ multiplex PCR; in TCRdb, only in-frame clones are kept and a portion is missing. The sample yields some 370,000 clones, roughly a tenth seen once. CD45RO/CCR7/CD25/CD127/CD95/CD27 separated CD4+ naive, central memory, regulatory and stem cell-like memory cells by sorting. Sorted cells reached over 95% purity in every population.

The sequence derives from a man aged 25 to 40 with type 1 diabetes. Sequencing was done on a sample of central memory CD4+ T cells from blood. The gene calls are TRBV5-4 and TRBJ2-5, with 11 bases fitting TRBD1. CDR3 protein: CASSSGQGETEEYF. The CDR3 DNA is TGTGCCAGCAGCTCGGGACAGGGGGAAACCGAGGAGTACTTC.